Below, 14 T cell receptor beta chains from the same sample are listed, as sequenced in a study of T cell repertoires in cytomegalovirus infection. TCRdb itself ran the reads through MiXCR, one entry per CDR3 protein. The data contain roughly 230,000 distinct CDR3 sequences, around 6.6% of them singletons. The sample comprised PBMCs. The source is a human donor in good health (CMV status not recorded). Some clones in this sample may be carry-over from other donors' samples.

In this sample, this clonotype turned up a few times. This rearrangement joins TRBV28 to TRBJ2-7; no reliable D call. Between the trimmed V and J ends, which lost 7 bases and 7 bases, there was a span of 11 bases. The CDR3 consists of 11 residues. CDR1 MDHEN and CDR2 SYDVKM come from the germline V gene. CDR3 amino acids: CASTLFGEQYF. The CDR3 nucleotides are TGTGCCAGCACCCTGTTCGGAGAGCAGTACTTC.

This clonotype was found many times. V is TRBV7-2 and J is TRBJ2-7; D not resolved. This CDR3 has 14 amino acids. The V end was cut by 2 bases, the J end by 3 bases, with 11 bases between. From germline, CDR1 is SGHTA and CDR2 FQGNSA. The CDR3 region is CASSLLQWNYEQYF. The CDR3 DNA sequence: TGTGCCAGCAGCTTATTACAGTGGAACTACGAGCAGTACTTC.

The chain links TRBV20-1 to TRBJ2-4; D remains ambiguous. The germline gives CDR1 DFQATT, CDR2 SNEGSKA (reference sequence). CDR3 length equals 15 residues. V shed 0 bases and J shed 6 bases, with 15 bases lying between them. As DNA, the CDR3 is TGCAGTGCTAGAGACAGTCCTAGGAGAGGAAACATTCAGTACTTC. Its translation is CSARDSPRRGNIQYF.

In its sample, this clonotype was seen many times. The gene calls are TRBV7-2 and TRBJ1-5, with D perhaps matching TRBD1 (6 bases). This CDR3 comprises 14 residues. Germline V gene data show CDR1 as SGHTA and CDR2 as FQGNSA. V lost 2 bases and J lost 4, with 9 bases in between. CDR3 nucleotides: TGTGCCAGCAGCTTAACAGGGAGAAATCAGCCCCAGCATTTT. Translating gives CASSLTGRNQPQHF.

This clonotype was seen only a few times. The chain is built from TRBV29-1 and TRBJ1-2, with TRBD1 as a possible D gene (5 bases). This CDR3 has 14 amino acids. The V end was cut by 3 bases, the J end by 6 bases, with 17 bases between. The germline V gene has CDR1 SQVTM and CDR2 ANQGSEA. In DNA, the CDR3 is TGCAGCGTTGACCGGGGCGAGGGGATCCATGGCTACACCTTC. Its translation: CSVDRGEGIHGYTF.

This chain joins TRBV28 and TRBJ2-3; possibly TRBD2 for D (6 bases). V was pared by 2 bases and J by 2 bases, with 11 bases between. The CDR3 has 15 amino acids. Germline V gives CDR1 MDHEN, CDR2 SYDVKM. CDR3 coding DNA: TGTGCCAGCAGTTTAGGAGGGTATCTCACAGATACGCAGTATTTT. This translates into CASSLGGYLTDTQYF.

This clonotype was detected ten times or more. J is TRBJ1-4 and V is TRBV19, with 8 positions matching TRBD1. The CDR3 has 14 residues. V shed 6 bases and J 8 bases; nucleotides not matched to a gene: 8. The germline V gene encodes CDR1 LNHDA and CDR2 SQIVND (reference sequence). The CDR3 region has the DNA TGTGCCAGTAGGATAACAGGGGGAAACGAAAAACTGTTTTTT. Amino acids: CASRITGGNEKLFF. The variable domain in full, completed from reference TRBV19 and TRBJ1-4, reads DGGITQSPKYLFRKEGQNVTLSCEQNLNHDAMYWYRQDPGQGLRLIYYSQIVNDFQKGDIAEGYSVSREKKESFPLTVTSAQKNPTAFYLCASRITGGNEKLFFGSGTQLSVL.

This clonotype has a count of ten or more. The rearrangement joins TRBV7-2 to TRBJ1-1; D unclear. V lost 6 bases and J 4 bases, leaving 12 bases between the germline ends. Germline V lookup: CDR1 SGHTA, CDR2 FQGNSA. The CDR3 contains 13 residues. CDR3 amino acids: CASSRPTSTEAFF. DNA of the CDR3: TGTGCCAGCAGTCGGCCCACCTCCACTGAAGCTTTCTTT.

V and J are TRBV12-3 or TRBV12-4 and TRBJ1-1; no clear D. There are 14 residues in the CDR3. V lost 3 bases to trimming and J lost 2 bases, with 10 bases between them. The CDR3 coding sequence is TGTGCCAGCAGTTTGTCCCAAGGAAACACTGAAGCTTTCTTT. Encoded protein: CASSLSQGNTEAFF.

V usage is TRBV14 and J usage is TRBJ2-1; no clear D gene. Between the trimmed V and J ends, which lost 2 bases and 0 bases, there was a span of 14 bases. CDR1 is SGHDN, CDR2 FVKESK, per germline. The CDR3 runs 17 residues. This chain's CDR3 is CASSQKQWSSSYNEQFF. In nucleotides, the CDR3 is TGTGCCAGCAGCCAAAAACAGTGGTCGAGCTCCTACAATGAGCAGTTCTTC.

This clonotype was counted at least ten times. The chain combines TRBV6-2 or TRBV6-3 with TRBJ1-5, with unresolved D. In germline, CDR1 is MNHEY, CDR2 SVGEGT. The CDR3 extends over 15 amino acids. Trimming took off 6 bases at V and 2 bases at J, with 14 bases between the two ends. CDR3 DNA sequence: TGTGCCAGCAGCCCGACGGCAGGTCGCAATCAGCCCCAGCATTTT. It yields the protein CASSPTAGRNQPQHF.

This clonotype was picked up many times. In nucleotides, the CDR3 is TGTGCCTGTCGGCGGGCAATGAACACTGAAGCTTTCTTT. Its protein product is CACRRAMNTEAFF. The chain carries TRBV30 and TRBJ1-1, with D hard to call. CDR3 length equals 13 residues. The V and J ends lost 6 bases and 0 bases respectively, with 11 bases between them. In germline, CDR1 is GTSNPN, CDR2 SVGIG (reference sequence).

This clonotype has at least ten counts. This chain joins TRBV7-6 and TRBJ1-2; D perhaps matches TRBD1 (6 bases). Germline CDR1 is SGHVS and CDR2 is FNYEAQ. V was shortened by 6 bases and J by 3 bases, with 11 bases between the two germline ends. This CDR3 comprises 13 residues. CDR3 amino acids: CASSPRGDYGYTF. The CDR3 coding sequence is TGTGCCAGCAGTCCGAGGGGGGACTATGGCTACACCTTC. The full variable domain, completed using reference TRBV7-6 and TRBJ1-2, is GAGVSQSPRYKVTKRGQDVALRCDPISGHVSLYWYRQALGQGPEFLTYFNYEAQQDKSGLPNDRFSAERPEGSISTLTIQRTEQRDSAMYRCASSPRGDYGYTFGSGTRLTVV.

This clonotype was seen many times. This rearrangement joins TRBV7-2 to TRBJ1-3; D might be TRBD1 (6 bases). There are 13 residues in the CDR3. The germline V gene encodes CDR1 SGHTA and CDR2 FQGNSA. Trimming removed 5 bases at V and 4 bases at J, with 9 bases between. CDR3 sequence reads: CASSPGQGNTIYF. CDR3 DNA: TGTGCCAGCAGCCCAGGACAGGGAAACACCATATATTTT.